Following are 8 T cell receptor beta chains from one sample sequenced in a study of a mutant IDH1 vaccine in newly diagnosed glioma. The antigens these receptors bind are not known. TCRdb keeps only in-frame clones here, not all; method: immunoSEQ multiplex PCR. The sample yields fewer than 35,000 clones, about 73% seen once. Time point described: week 11, during vaccination. Each vaccine dose was 300 ug of mutant IDH1 20-mer peptide, with topical imiquimod. Sequencing used PBMCs, obtained from a glioma patient whose treatment included an IDH1 peptide vaccine. These receptors originate from a man aged 25-45 years with glioma.

This clone was seen a few times. This rearrangement joins TRBV6-1 to TRBJ2-7; D ambiguous. The CDR3 is 11 amino acids. The germline gives CDR1 MNHNS, CDR2 SASEGT. Trimming removed 2 bases from V and 4 bases from J, with 3 bases in between. CDR3 sequence (DNA): TGTGCCAGCAGTGAACTGTACGAGCAGTACTTC. Translation gives CASSELYEQYF.

The genes are TRBV9 and TRBJ2-7; D perhaps matches TRBD2 (6 bases). The CDR3 has 15 residues. V gave up 4 bases and J gave up 7 bases, with 21 bases separating them. In germline, CDR1 is SGDLS, CDR2 YYNGEE. The CDR3, as DNA: TGTGCCAGCAGCTCAGGCGGGGCTATCGCACTGGAGCAGTACTTC. Translation: CASSSGGAIALEQYF.

This chain links TRBV5-6 with TRBJ2-7; D unclear. This CDR3 has 12 residues. CDR1 is SGHDT, CDR2 YYEEEE, per germline. V gave up 0 bases and J gave up 9 bases, with 10 bases separating them. The CDR3 is CASSLGSAGQYF. Here the CDR3 DNA reads TGTGCCAGCAGCTTGGGATCTGCCGGGCAGTACTTC.

The chain joins TRBV4-1 to TRBJ2-1, with 7 positions matching TRBD1. Trimming at V came to 3 bases and at J to 10 bases, leaving 3 bases not matched to a gene. Germline CDR1 reads MGHRA; CDR2 reads YSYEKL. The CDR3 extends over 12 amino acids. Here the CDR3 reads CASSQVRGEQFF. Written as DNA, the CDR3 is TGCGCCAGCAGCCAGGTCAGGGGGGAGCAGTTCTTC.

The chain employs TRBV4-2 and TRBJ2-1; weak D call: TRBD2 (6 bases). The germline V gene encodes CDR1 LGHNA and CDR2 YNFKEQ. The CDR3 is 15 residues long. The V end was cut by 1 base, the J end by 9 bases, with 16 bases between. The CDR3 DNA reads TGTGCCAGCAGCCAAGTCGCGACTAGTTTGGGTGAGCAGTTCTTC. Translated, it gives CASSQVATSLGEQFF.

The V gene is TRBV2, the J gene TRBJ2-5; TRBD2 agrees at 8 bases. CDR1 is SNHLY, CDR2 FYNNEI, per germline. CDR3 length: 12 amino acids. V was clipped by 10 bases and J by 4 bases; unmatched bases: 5. The CDR3 DNA follows: TGTGCCACCAGGACTAGCCCAGAGACCCAGTACTTC. Translation gives CATRTSPETQYF.

The CDR3: CASSVAGQTYEQYF. CDR3 nucleotides: TGTGCCAGCAGCGTAGCGGGACAGACATACGAGCAGTACTTC. The gene calls are TRBV9 and TRBJ2-7, with TRBD1 matching 7 bases. This CDR3 region has 14 residues. CDR1 is SGDLS and CDR2 is YYNGEE in the germline V gene. V lost 0 bases and J lost 4; bases outside the gene matches: 4.

The V call is TRBV19, the J call TRBJ1-5; D gene uncertain. The germline V gene has CDR1 LNHDA and CDR2 SQIVND (reference sequence). This CDR3 has 14 amino acids. V was clipped by 1 base and J by 3 bases, with 7 bases between them. DNA for the CDR3: TGTGCCAGTAGTATAGGGGGTAACAATCAGCCCCAGCATTTT. This sequence encodes CASSIGGNNQPQHF.